One TCR beta chain is described in this entry. The antigen is unknown. Some second doses came at about 4 weeks and others at about 12 weeks; these were pooled. Sequencing used immunoSEQ multiplex PCR; TCRdb keeps in-frame clones, though not all of them. The sample contains about 93,000 clones, around 87% of which appear only once. This entry is derived from a study of T cell responses to AZD1222 COVID-19 vaccine. Whole-study results and caveats: Donors were chiefly white British, with a greater number of females, and clonal diversity was perhaps underestimated. The study found vaccine-associated CD4 TCRs spanning spike, dominant at 160-218 and 743-854.

The CDR3 sequence is 13 residues long. With V trimmed by 3 bases and J by 4 bases, 4 bases remained unmatched. The germline V gene encodes CDR1 DFQATT and CDR2 SNEGSKA (reference sequence). This receptor was obtained from an adult who received the AZD1222 COVID-19 vaccine. The specimen comprised peripheral blood, sampled 28 days after the second AZD1222 dose. J is TRBJ1-2 and V is TRBV20-1; TRBD1 matches 8 bases. The CDR3 here is CSASRQGAYGYTF. The CDR3 bases are TGCAGTGCTAGTCGGCAGGGGGCCTATGGCTACACCTTC.